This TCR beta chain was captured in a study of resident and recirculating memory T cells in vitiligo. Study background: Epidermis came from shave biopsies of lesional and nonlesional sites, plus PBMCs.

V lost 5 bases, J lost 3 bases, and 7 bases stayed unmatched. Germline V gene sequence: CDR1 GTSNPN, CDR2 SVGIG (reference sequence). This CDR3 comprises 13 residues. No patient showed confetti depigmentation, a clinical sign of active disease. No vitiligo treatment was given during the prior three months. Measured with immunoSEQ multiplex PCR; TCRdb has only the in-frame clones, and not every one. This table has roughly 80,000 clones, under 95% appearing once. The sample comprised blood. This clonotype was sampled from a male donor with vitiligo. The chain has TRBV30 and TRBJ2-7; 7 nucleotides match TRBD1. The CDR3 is CAWDRGQLYEQYF. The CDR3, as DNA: TGTGCCTGGGATAGGGGACAGCTCTACGAGCAGTACTTC.